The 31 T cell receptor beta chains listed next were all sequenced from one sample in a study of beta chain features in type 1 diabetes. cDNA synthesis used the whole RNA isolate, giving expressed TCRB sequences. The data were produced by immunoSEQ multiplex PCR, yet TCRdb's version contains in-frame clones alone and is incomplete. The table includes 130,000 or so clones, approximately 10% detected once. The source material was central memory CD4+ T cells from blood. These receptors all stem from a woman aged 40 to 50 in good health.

CDR3 bases: TGCAGCGCAGGGGACCGGACGGGGCCCTTCGAGCAGTACTTC. Its protein is CSAGDRTGPFEQYF. The chain couples TRBV29-1 to TRBJ2-7; possibly TRBD1 for D (6 bases). CDR1 is SQVTM and CDR2 is ANQGSEA in the germline V gene. V was clipped by 7 bases and J by 6 bases, with 22 bases between them. The CDR3 sequence is 14 residues long.

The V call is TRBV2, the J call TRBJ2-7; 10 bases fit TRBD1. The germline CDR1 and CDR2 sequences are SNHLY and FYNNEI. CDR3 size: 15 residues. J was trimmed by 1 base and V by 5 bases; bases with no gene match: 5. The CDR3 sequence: CASSPRTGGSYEQYF. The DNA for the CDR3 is TGTGCCAGCAGTCCTAGGACAGGGGGTTCCTACGAGCAGTACTTC.

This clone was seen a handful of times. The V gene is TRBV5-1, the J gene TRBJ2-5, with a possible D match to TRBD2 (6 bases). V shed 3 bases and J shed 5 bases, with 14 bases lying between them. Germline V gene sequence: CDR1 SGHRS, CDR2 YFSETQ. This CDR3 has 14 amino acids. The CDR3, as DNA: TGCGCCAGCAGCTACGCGCCGGAGGGGGAGACCCAGTACTTC. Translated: CASSYAPEGETQYF.

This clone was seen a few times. CDR3 sequence reads: CAISESLAANTEAFF. CDR3 coding DNA: TGTGCCATCAGTGAGTCGTTGGCGGCGAACACTGAAGCTTTCTTT. The genes are TRBV10-3 and TRBJ1-1; unclear D gene. The V and J ends lost 0 bases and 1 base respectively, with 9 bases between them. Per the germline V gene, CDR1 is ENHRY and CDR2 is SYGVKD. There are 15 residues in the CDR3.

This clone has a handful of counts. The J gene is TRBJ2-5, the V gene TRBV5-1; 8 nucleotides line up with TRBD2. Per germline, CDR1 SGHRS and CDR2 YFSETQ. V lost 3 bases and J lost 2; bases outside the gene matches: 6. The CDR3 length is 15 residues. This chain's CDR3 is CASSSNPGGQETQYF. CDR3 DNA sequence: TGCGCCAGCAGCTCCAATCCGGGGGGGCAAGAGACCCAGTACTTC.

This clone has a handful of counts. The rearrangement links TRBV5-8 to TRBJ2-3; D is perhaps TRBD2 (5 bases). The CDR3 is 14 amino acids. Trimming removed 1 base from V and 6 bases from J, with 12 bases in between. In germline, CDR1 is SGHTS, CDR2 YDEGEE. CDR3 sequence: CASSLSLASDTQYF. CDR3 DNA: TGTGCCAGCAGCTTGTCGCTAGCCAGCGATACGCAGTATTTT.

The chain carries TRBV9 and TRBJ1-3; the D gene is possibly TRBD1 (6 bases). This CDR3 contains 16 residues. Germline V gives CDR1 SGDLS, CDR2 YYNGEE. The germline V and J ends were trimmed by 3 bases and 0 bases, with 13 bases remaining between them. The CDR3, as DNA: TGTGCCAGCAGCGCCCTTACAGGGTCCTCTGGAAACACCATATATTTT. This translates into CASSALTGSSGNTIYF.

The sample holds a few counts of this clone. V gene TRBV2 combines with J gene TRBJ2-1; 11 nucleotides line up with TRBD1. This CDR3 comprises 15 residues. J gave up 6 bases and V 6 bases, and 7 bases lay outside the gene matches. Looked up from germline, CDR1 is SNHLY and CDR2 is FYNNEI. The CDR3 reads CASSDGQGALNEQFF. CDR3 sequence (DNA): TGTGCCAGCAGCGACGGACAGGGGGCGCTCAATGAGCAGTTCTTC.

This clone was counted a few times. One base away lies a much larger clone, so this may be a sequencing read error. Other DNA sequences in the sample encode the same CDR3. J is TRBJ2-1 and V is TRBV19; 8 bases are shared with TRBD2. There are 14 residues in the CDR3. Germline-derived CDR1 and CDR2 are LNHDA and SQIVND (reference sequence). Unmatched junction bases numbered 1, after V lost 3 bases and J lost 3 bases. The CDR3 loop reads CASSMAGGYNEQFF. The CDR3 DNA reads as TGTGCCAGTAGTATGGCGGGGGGCTACAATGAGCAGTTCTTC.

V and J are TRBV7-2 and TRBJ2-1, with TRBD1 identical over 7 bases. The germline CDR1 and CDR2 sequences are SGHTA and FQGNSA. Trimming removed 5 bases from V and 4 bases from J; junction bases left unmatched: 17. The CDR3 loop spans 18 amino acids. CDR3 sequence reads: CASSKKVSGQDFYNEQFF. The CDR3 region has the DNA TGTGCCAGCAGCAAAAAGGTGTCTGGACAGGATTTTTACAATGAGCAGTTCTTC.

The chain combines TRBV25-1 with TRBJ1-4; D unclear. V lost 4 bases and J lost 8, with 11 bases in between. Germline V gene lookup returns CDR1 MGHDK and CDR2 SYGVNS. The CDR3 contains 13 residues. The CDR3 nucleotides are TGTGCCAGCAGTGCCGAGGGAAAAGAAAAACTGTTTTTT. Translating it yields CASSAEGKEKLFF.

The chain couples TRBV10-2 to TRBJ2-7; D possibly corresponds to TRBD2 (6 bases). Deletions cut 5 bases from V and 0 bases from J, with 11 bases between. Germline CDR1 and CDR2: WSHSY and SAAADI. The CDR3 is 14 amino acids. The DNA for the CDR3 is TGCGCCAGCAGTATTAGCGGTCCCTCCTACGAGCAGTACTTC. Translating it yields CASSISGPSYEQYF.

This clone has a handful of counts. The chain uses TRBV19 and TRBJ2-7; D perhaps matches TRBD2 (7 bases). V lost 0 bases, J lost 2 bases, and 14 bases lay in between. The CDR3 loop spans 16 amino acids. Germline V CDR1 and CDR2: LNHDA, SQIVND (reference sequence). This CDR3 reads CASSIDARGGPYEQYF. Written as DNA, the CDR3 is TGTGCCAGTAGTATAGATGCGCGCGGGGGCCCCTACGAGCAGTACTTC.

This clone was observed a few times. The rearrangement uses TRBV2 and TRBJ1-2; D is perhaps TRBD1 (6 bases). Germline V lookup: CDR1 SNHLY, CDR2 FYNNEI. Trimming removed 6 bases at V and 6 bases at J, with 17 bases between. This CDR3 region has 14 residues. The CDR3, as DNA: TGTGCCAGCAGCTTCTCGACAGGAAGTAATGGCTACACCTTC. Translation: CASSFSTGSNGYTF.

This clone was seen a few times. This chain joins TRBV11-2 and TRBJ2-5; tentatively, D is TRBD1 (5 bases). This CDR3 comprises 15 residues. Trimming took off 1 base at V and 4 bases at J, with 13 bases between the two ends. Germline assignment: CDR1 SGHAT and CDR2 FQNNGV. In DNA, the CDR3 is TGTGCCAGCAGCTTAGGAGCAGGGCAAACAGAGACCCAGTACTTC. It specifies CASSLGAGQTETQYF.

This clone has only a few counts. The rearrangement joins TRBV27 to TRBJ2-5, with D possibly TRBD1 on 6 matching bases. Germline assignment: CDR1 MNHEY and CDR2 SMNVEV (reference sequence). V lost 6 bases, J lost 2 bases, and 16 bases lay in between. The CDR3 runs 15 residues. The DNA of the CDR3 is TGTGCCAGCAGCCCCTTCGAAAGGGGGCAAGAGACCCAGTACTTC. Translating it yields CASSPFERGQETQYF.

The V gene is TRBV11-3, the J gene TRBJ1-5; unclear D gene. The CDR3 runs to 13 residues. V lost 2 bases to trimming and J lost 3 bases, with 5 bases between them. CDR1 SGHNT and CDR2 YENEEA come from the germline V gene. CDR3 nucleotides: TGTGCCAGCAGCTTAATAGACAATCAGCCCCAGCATTTT. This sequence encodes CASSLIDNQPQHF.

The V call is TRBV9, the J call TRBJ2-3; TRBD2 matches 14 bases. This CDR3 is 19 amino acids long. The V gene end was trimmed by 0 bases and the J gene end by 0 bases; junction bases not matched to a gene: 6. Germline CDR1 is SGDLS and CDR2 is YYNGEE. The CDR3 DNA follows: TGTGCCAGCAGCGTAGATGGACTAGCGGGGGGCTGGAGCACAGATACGCAGTATTTT. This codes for CASSVDGLAGGWSTDTQYF.

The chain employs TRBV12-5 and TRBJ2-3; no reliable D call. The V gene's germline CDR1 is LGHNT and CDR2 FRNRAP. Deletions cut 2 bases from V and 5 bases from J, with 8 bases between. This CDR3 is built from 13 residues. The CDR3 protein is CASGLNVQDTQYF. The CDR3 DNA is TGTGCTAGTGGTTTGAACGTACAAGATACGCAGTATTTT.

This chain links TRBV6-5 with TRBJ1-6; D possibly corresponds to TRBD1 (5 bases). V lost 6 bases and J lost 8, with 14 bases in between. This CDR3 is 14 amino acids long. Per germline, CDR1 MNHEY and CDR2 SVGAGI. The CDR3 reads CASSSRGLHSPLHF. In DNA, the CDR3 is TGTGCCAGCAGCTCTCGGGGACTTCATTCACCCCTCCACTTT.

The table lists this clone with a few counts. This CDR3 reads CASQTGAGTEAFF. Written as DNA, the CDR3 is TGTGCCAGCCAGACTGGGGCAGGCACTGAAGCTTTCTTT. J is TRBJ1-1 and V is TRBV6-5; possibly TRBD1 for D (5 bases). The CDR3 loop spans 13 amino acids. Germline V gene lookup returns CDR1 MNHEY and CDR2 SVGAGI. V dropped 8 bases and J dropped 4 bases, with 14 bases sitting between them.

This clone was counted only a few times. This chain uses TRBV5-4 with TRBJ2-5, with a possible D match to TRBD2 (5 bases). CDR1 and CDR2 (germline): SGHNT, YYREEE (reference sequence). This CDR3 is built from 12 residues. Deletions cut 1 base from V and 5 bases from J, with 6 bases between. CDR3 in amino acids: CASSLRRETQYF. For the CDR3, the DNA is TGTGCCAGCAGCTTGAGGAGGGAGACCCAGTACTTC.

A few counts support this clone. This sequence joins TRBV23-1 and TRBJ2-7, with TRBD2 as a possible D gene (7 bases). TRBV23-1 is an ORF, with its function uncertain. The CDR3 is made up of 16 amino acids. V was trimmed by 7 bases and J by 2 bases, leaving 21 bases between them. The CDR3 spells CASNNGGPTKTYEQYF. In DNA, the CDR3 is TGCGCCAGCAACAACGGGGGGCCCACCAAAACCTACGAGCAGTACTTC.

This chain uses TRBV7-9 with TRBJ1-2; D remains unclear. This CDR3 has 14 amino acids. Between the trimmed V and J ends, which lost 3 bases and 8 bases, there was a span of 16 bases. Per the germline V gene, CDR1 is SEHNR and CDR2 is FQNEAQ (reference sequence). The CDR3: CASSFGVGWEGYTF. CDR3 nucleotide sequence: TGTGCCAGCAGCTTCGGGGTGGGTTGGGAAGGCTACACCTTC. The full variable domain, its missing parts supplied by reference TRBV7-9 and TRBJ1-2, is DTGVSQNPRHKITKRGQNVTFRCDPISEHNRLYWYRQTLGQGPEFLTYFQNEAQLEKSRLLSDRFSAERPKGSFSTLEIQRTEQGDSAMYLCASSFGVGWEGYTFGSGTRLTVV.

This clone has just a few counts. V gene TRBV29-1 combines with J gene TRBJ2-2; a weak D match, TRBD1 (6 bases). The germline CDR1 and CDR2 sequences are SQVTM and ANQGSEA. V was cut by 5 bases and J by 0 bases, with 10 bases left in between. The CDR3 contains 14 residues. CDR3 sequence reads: CSVLQGANTGELFF. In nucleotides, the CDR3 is TGCAGCGTTCTACAGGGTGCGAACACCGGGGAGCTGTTTTTT.

The CDR3 loop reads CASSLWGGETQYF. The DNA for the CDR3 is TGTGCCAGCTCACTCTGGGGAGGAGAGACCCAGTACTTC. V is TRBV18 and J is TRBJ2-5, with D possibly TRBD2 on 6 matching bases. V was clipped by 4 bases and J by 4 bases, with 10 bases between them. The CDR3 spans 13 residues. The germline V gene has CDR1 KGHSH and CDR2 LQKENI.

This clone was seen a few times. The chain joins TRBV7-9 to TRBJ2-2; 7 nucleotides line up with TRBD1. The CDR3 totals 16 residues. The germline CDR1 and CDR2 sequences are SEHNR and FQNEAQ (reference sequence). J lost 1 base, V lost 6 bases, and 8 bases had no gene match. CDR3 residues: CASSGAGQVNTGELFF. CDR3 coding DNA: TGTGCCAGCAGTGGAGCTGGACAGGTGAACACCGGGGAGCTGTTTTTT.

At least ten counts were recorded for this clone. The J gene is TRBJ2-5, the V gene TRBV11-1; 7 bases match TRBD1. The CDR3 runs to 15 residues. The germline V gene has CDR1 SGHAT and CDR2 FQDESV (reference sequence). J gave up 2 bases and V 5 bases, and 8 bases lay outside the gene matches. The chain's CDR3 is CASSGAGTAQETQYF. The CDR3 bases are TGTGCCAGCAGCGGAGCCGGGACAGCACAAGAGACCCAGTACTTC.

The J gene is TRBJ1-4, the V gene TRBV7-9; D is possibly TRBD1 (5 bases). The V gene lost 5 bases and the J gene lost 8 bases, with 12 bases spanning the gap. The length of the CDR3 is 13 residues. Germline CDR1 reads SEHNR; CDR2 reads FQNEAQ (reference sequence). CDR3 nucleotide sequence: TGTGCCAGCAGCCCTAGGGGTGGGGAAAAACTGTTTTTT. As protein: CASSPRGGEKLFF.

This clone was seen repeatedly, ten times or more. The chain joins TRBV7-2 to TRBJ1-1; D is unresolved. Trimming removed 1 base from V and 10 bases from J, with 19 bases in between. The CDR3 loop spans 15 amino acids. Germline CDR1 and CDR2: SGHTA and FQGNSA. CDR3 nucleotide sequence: TGTGCCAGCAGCTTAGACGCCGGGAGGTTAGATGGAGCTTTCTTT. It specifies CASSLDAGRLDGAFF.

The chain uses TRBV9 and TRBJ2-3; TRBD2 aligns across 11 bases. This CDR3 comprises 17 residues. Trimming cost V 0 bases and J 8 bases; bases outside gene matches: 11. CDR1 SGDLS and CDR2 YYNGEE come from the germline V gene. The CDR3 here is CASSVAPSGGHMATQYF. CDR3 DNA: TGTGCCAGCAGCGTAGCGCCTAGCGGGGGGCACATGGCTACGCAGTATTTT.